The 22 T cell receptor beta chains given below trace back to one sample, sequenced in a study of blood T cell repertoires in COVID-19. Profiling relied on immunoSEQ multiplex PCR, and the TCRdb table lists in-frame clones only, not all of them. This sample yields around 160,000 clones, of which about 83% are seen a single time; roughly 6.2% belongs to the top ten. The sample consisted of PBMCs or T cells enriched from blood (not recorded which). These TCRs come from a woman aged 45 to 65 who had been exposed to COVID-19.

The rearrangement uses TRBV6-5 and TRBJ2-3; TRBD2 matches at 9 bases. CDR3 length: 14 residues. Germline V lookup: CDR1 MNHEY, CDR2 SVGAGI. V was pared by 6 bases and J by 6 bases, with 7 bases of the junction left unmatched. CDR3 DNA sequence: TGTGCCAGCAGAGTGGGCGGGGGGGCCGATACGCAGTATTTT. Residues: CASRVGGGADTQYF.

The sample holds a few counts of this clone. The chain couples TRBV29-1 to TRBJ1-1; D uncertain. Germline CDR1 reads SQVTM; CDR2 reads ANQGSEA. V was clipped by 3 bases and J by 2 bases, with 7 bases between them. The CDR3 has 12 amino acids. CDR3 residues: CSVDRTNTEAFF. The CDR3 bases are TGCAGCGTTGACAGGACTAACACTGAAGCTTTCTTT. The whole variable domain, remainder taken from reference TRBV29-1 and TRBJ1-1, is SAVISQKPSRDICQRGTSLTIQCQVDSQVTMMFWYRQQPGQSLTLIATANQGSEATYESGFVIDKFPISRPNLTFSTLTVSNMSPEDSSIYLCSVDRTNTEAFFGQGTRLTVV.

The chain carries TRBV9 and TRBJ2-2; 9 bases align to TRBD2. Looked up from germline, CDR1 is SGDLS and CDR2 is YYNGEE. The CDR3 length is 16 residues. Trimming removed 1 base from V and 4 bases from J; junction bases left unmatched: 5. The CDR3 is CASSVRAGGVTGELFF. DNA of the CDR3: TGTGCCAGCAGCGTAAGAGCGGGAGGCGTCACCGGGGAGCTGTTTTTT.

V gene TRBV29-1 combines with J gene TRBJ2-5, with TRBD1 as a possible D gene (5 bases). Looked up from germline, CDR1 is SQVTM and CDR2 is ANQGSEA. This CDR3 has 13 amino acids. V lost 5 bases, J lost 5 bases, and 15 bases lay in between. In DNA, the CDR3 is TGCAGCGTTTATTGGGGCGTGGGCGAGACCCAGTACTTC. This gives the protein CSVYWGVGETQYF.

The DNA of the CDR3 is TGTGCCAGCGGGACAGGGTCCTATGGCTACACCTTC. This translates into CASGTGSYGYTF. This chain connects TRBV28 to TRBJ1-2, with TRBD1 identical over 9 bases. In germline, CDR1 is MDHEN, CDR2 SYDVKM. The CDR3 is 12 residues long. V trimming: 8 bases; J trimming: 4 bases; junction bases outside the gene matches: 2.

Only one count was recorded for this clone. The chain has TRBV2 and TRBJ2-2, with 14 positions matching TRBD2. Per germline, CDR1 SNHLY and CDR2 FYNNEI. J lost 8 bases, V lost 6 bases, and 8 bases had no gene match. There are 16 residues in the CDR3. CDR3 nucleotide sequence: TGTGCCAGCAGCGGTCCGGGACTAGCGGGAGCGGGGGAGCTGTTTTTT. This encodes CASSGPGLAGAGELFF.

The gene calls are TRBV5-1 and TRBJ1-1, with 11 bases matching TRBD1. Germline trimming cut 1 base from V and 7 bases from J; bases unmatched to any gene: 18. Germline-derived CDR1 and CDR2 are SGHRS and YFSETQ. The CDR3 sequence is 19 residues long. The CDR3 DNA is TGCGCCAGCAGCTTGACGTTTCCCAGGGACAGGGGGAGGGGGCTTGAAGCTTTCTTT. This encodes CASSLTFPRDRGRGLEAFF.

The chain carries TRBV5-1 and TRBJ2-5; 13 bases fit TRBD2. Germline V lookup: CDR1 SGHRS, CDR2 YFSETQ. The CDR3 is made up of 15 amino acids. Trimming removed 7 bases from V and 4 bases from J; junction bases left unmatched: 7. This chain's CDR3 is CASQRRLAGGETQYF. As DNA, the CDR3 is TGCGCCAGCCAGCGTAGACTAGCGGGGGGAGAGACCCAGTACTTC.

CDR3 in DNA: TGTGCCAGCAGTGACAGTATGAACACTGAAGCTTTCTTT. This codes for CASSDSMNTEAFF. V is TRBV6-1 and J is TRBJ1-1; D is unclear. Trimming shortened V by 3 bases and J by 0 bases, and 5 bases separated the two germline ends. CDR1 and CDR2 (germline): MNHNS, SASEGT. This CDR3 is 13 amino acids long.

The chain uses TRBV6-5 and TRBJ1-5; a possible D gene is TRBD1 (6 bases). Between the trimmed V and J ends, which lost 2 bases and 9 bases, there was a span of 8 bases. Germline-derived CDR1 and CDR2 are MNHEY and SVGAGI. This CDR3 is 12 amino acids long. The CDR3 DNA reads as TGTGCCAGCAGTTACCCCAGGGGGCCCCAGCATTTT. It codes for CASSYPRGPQHF.

This sequence joins TRBV5-4 and TRBJ2-7; TRBD2 is a possible D gene (7 bases). Germline V gives CDR1 SGHNT, CDR2 YYREEE (reference sequence). This CDR3 has 16 residues. V dropped 4 bases and J dropped 2 bases, with 19 bases sitting between them. CDR3 DNA: TGTGCCAGCAGCCTTGGGGGGGGCCAAGGGGCCTACGAGCAGTACTTC. Translation gives CASSLGGGQGAYEQYF.

This clone was seen more than once but under ten times. At the DNA level, this CDR3 is encoded by other sequences in the same sample as well. The V gene is TRBV5-1, the J gene TRBJ1-5; D is ambiguous. Trimming left V 0 bases short and J 4 bases short, with 5 bases between. The CDR3 contains 13 residues. CDR1 is SGHRS, CDR2 YFSETQ, per germline. Written as DNA, the CDR3 is TGCGCCAGCAGCTTGGCCGGTAATCAGCCCCAGCATTTT. This encodes CASSLAGNQPQHF.

The chain carries TRBV7-9 and TRBJ2-5; D is undetermined. Germline CDR1 reads SEHNR; CDR2 reads FQNEAQ (reference sequence). The ends were cut back, 6 bases at V and 5 bases at J, with 13 bases in the middle. The CDR3 is made up of 13 amino acids. The CDR3 DNA follows: TGTGCCAGCAGTCCTGACCTGCGGGAGACCCAGTACTTC. Its protein is CASSPDLRETQYF.

This chain uses TRBV5-1 with TRBJ2-5; no definite D call. V lost 5 bases and J 4 bases, leaving 15 bases between the germline ends. Per germline, CDR1 SGHRS and CDR2 YFSETQ. The CDR3 is 14 residues long. Written as DNA, the CDR3 is TGCGCCAGCAGGTGGTCGCCTTACACAGAGACCCAGTACTTC. Translated, it gives CASRWSPYTETQYF.

The gene calls are TRBV14 and TRBJ1-6; D is uncertain. Germline V gene data show CDR1 as SGHDN and CDR2 as FVKESK. The CDR3 is 15 amino acids. Deletions cut 1 base from V and 6 bases from J, with 10 bases between. CDR3 in DNA: TGTGCCAGCAGCCAAGGTTTGCGTCTTAATTCACCCCTCCACTTT. Translating gives CASSQGLRLNSPLHF.

The CDR3 DNA reads as TGTGCCAGCAGCGAGGCCGAAGGACAGCGTTCACCCCTCCACTTT. Residues: CASSEAEGQRSPLHF. The genes are TRBV3-1 (or the pseudogene TRBV3-2) and TRBJ1-6; tentatively, D is TRBD1 (6 bases). The V end was cut by 5 bases, the J end by 9 bases, with 17 bases between. This CDR3 region has 15 residues. Germline V CDR1 and CDR2: LGHDT, YNNKEL (reference sequence).

The V gene is TRBV6-5, the J gene TRBJ1-1; D not certain. Deletions cut 2 bases from V and 5 bases from J, with 9 bases between. CDR1 is MNHEY and CDR2 is SVGAGI in the germline V gene. The CDR3 is 13 amino acids. CDR3 DNA sequence: TGTGCCAGCAGTTACCCCCCGGGGACTGAAGCTTTCTTT. Protein product: CASSYPPGTEAFF.

This clone was counted only a few times. This chain uses TRBV7-2 with TRBJ1-6, with 8 bases identical to TRBD1. The CDR3 has 15 amino acids. Germline CDR1 is SGHTA and CDR2 is FQGNSA. V shed 2 bases and J 9 bases; nucleotides not matched to a gene: 6. The CDR3 spells CASSLNGQGTSPLHF. CDR3 DNA sequence: TGTGCCAGCAGCTTAAACGGACAGGGAACTTCACCCCTCCACTTT.

V and J are TRBV5-6 and TRBJ1-6; 8 nucleotides line up with TRBD1. Trimming at V came to 3 bases and at J to 8 bases, leaving 4 bases not matched to a gene. The length of the CDR3 is 14 residues. CDR1 SGHDT and CDR2 YYEEEE come from the germline V gene. In DNA form, the CDR3 reads TGTGCCAGCAGCTCTGACAGGGGTGATTCACCCCTCCACTTT. Its translation is CASSSDRGDSPLHF.

The CDR3 nucleotides read TGCGCCAGCAGTGAGTTGGGGCAGTCCAAGAACACCGGGGAGCTGTTTTTT. This translates into CASSELGQSKNTGELFF. The chain links TRBV10-1 to TRBJ2-2; D might be TRBD1 (5 bases). The V gene lost 1 base and the J gene lost 1 base, with 13 bases spanning the gap. Germline V gene data show CDR1 as WNHNN and CDR2 as SYGVQD (reference sequence). The CDR3 runs 17 residues.

The chain carries TRBV28 and TRBJ1-3; perhaps TRBD1 as D (6 bases). Germline V lookup: CDR1 MDHEN, CDR2 SYDVKM. This CDR3 region has 15 residues. Deletions cut 6 bases from V and 3 bases from J, with 15 bases between. The CDR3 here is CASSSIGGFGNTIYF. CDR3 DNA: TGTGCCAGCAGCTCCATTGGGGGCTTTGGAAACACCATATATTTT.

Here the CDR3 DNA reads TGTGCCAGCAGCCCGGTCAGGGGAGAGACCCAGTACTTC. Encoded protein: CASSPVRGETQYF. V gene TRBV3-1 (or the pseudogene TRBV3-2) combines with J gene TRBJ2-5; maybe TRBD1 (6 bases). CDR3 size: 13 residues. CDR1 and CDR2 from the germline V gene are LGHDT and YNNKEL (reference sequence). Trimming took 4 bases from V and 4 from J, leaving 10 bases between them.